This TCR beta chain is drawn from a study of T cells after posttransplantation cyclophosphamide. Study-wide points: Recipient CMV seropositivity and CMV reactivation strongly tracked TRB clonality. TRB overlap between skin or GI tissue T cells and blood was limited.

A few counts support this clone. Antigen specificity is unknown. After removal of 6 bases from V and 7 bases from J, the junction contained 8 bases not matched to a gene. The CDR3 length is 15 residues. CDR1 and CDR2 (germline): LNHDA, SQIVND (reference sequence). Assay: immunoSEQ multiplex PCR; the TCRdb copy retains only in-frame clones and omits some. The sample lists just over 65,000 clones; about 93% were seen once. The sequenced sample consisted of PBMCs. The TCR sequence derives from a woman between 25 and 40 years old in good health and a related stem cell transplant donor. The V gene is TRBV19, the J gene TRBJ1-6; TRBD1 matches 8 bases. In nucleotides, the CDR3 is TGTGCCAGTAGCCTTGGACAGGGCGCAAATTCACCCCTCCACTTT. This encodes CASSLGQGANSPLHF.